Each of the 8 T cell receptor beta chains below was sequenced from the same sample in a study of T-cell memory formation after mild COVID-19. One entry per CDR3 protein, called by TCRdb with MiXCR from the 5' RACE reads. The top ten clones hold just over 8% of a sample with 580,000 or so distinct CDR3 sequences, 17% of them seen once. Input material: PBMCs or a T cell subset sorted from them (not recorded which). The receptors were sampled from an adult woman who had mild COVID-19 (a few samples of this study predate the infection). Cell type and time point are not known.

The chain links TRBV12-3 or TRBV12-4 to TRBJ2-2; D is perhaps TRBD1 (5 bases). This CDR3 spans 14 amino acids. The V end was cut by 2 bases, the J end by 6 bases, with 10 bases between. CDR3: CASSLPQGPGELFF. The DNA for the CDR3 is TGTGCCAGCAGTTTACCGCAGGGTCCCGGGGAGCTGTTTTTT.

The gene calls are TRBV12-3 or TRBV12-4 and TRBJ2-1; either TRBD1 or TRBD2 may supply D (5 bases each). Deletions cut 5 bases from V and 1 base from J, with 12 bases between. The CDR3 has 15 amino acids. This CDR3 reads CASSILGESYNEQFF. In nucleotides, the CDR3 is TGTGCCAGCAGTATCCTGGGGGAATCCTACAATGAGCAGTTCTTC.

This chain links TRBV6-6 with TRBJ2-3; 12 positions agree with TRBD2. Germline-derived CDR1 and CDR2 are MNHNY and SVGAGI (reference sequence). The CDR3 sequence is 14 residues long. With V trimmed by 11 bases and J by 5 bases, 8 bases remained unmatched. The CDR3 nucleotides are TGTGCCTCCTCGGAGGGACTAGCGGGAGATACGCAGTATTTT. Amino acids: CASSEGLAGDTQYF.

A few counts support this clonotype. The V call is TRBV7-8, the J call TRBJ1-2; perhaps TRBD1 as D (6 bases). CDR1 SGHVS and CDR2 FQNEAQ come from the germline V gene. This CDR3 has 15 residues. Trimming left V 5 bases short and J 6 bases short, with 19 bases between. The CDR3: CASSHRIQGSDGYTF. For the CDR3, the DNA is TGTGCCAGCAGCCATCGCATTCAGGGGAGTGATGGCTACACCTTC.

As DNA, the CDR3 is TGTGCCAGCAGGCGGACAGGGATGACCGGGGAGCTGTTTTTT. Amino acids: CASRRTGMTGELFF. The chain uses TRBV27 and TRBJ2-2, with 8 bases identical to TRBD1. The V gene end was trimmed by 6 bases and the J gene end by 5 bases; junction bases not matched to a gene: 5. This CDR3 spans 14 amino acids. Per the germline V gene, CDR1 is MNHEY and CDR2 is SMNVEV (reference sequence).

This clonotype was observed at least ten times. The V and J genes are TRBV5-1 and TRBJ2-1, with 8 bases aligning to TRBD1. After removal of 4 bases from V and 9 bases from J, the junction contained 3 bases not matched to a gene. This CDR3 comprises 12 residues. Germline values: CDR1 SGHRS, CDR2 YFSETQ. CDR3 in amino acids: CASSDTGGEQFF. The CDR3 nucleotides read TGCGCCAGCAGCGATACAGGGGGTGAGCAGTTCTTC. Complete variable domain (other parts from reference TRBV5-1 and TRBJ2-1): KAGVTQTPRYLIKTRGQQVTLSCSPISGHRSVSWYQQTPGQGLQFLFEYFSETQRNKGNFPGRFSGRQFSNSRSEMNVSTLELGDSALYLCASSDTGGEQFFGPGTRLTVL.

This clonotype appeared a few times. V usage is TRBV7-9 and J usage is TRBJ1-1, with D tentatively TRBD1 (6 bases). The V end lost 1 base, the J end lost 3 bases, and 15 bases lay between the germline ends. Germline CDR1 is SEHNR and CDR2 is FQNEAQ (reference sequence). This CDR3 comprises 16 residues. The CDR3 DNA reads as TGTGCCAGCAGCTTAGGTTGGGGGCCTGGGGACACTGAAGCTTTCTTT. Residues: CASSLGWGPGDTEAFF.

The gene calls are TRBV5-1 and TRBJ2-1, with 10 bases matching TRBD1. The CDR3 sequence is 16 residues long. Germline trimming cut 4 bases from V and 6 bases from J; bases unmatched to any gene: 10. Germline V gives CDR1 SGHRS, CDR2 YFSETQ. The CDR3 nucleotides read TGCGCCAGCAGCACGAGATCCGGGACAGGGGTCAATGAGCAGTTCTTC. Residues: CASSTRSGTGVNEQFF.